The T cell receptor beta chain described here comes from a study of cytomegalovirus exposure and HLA in healthy donors (dated by TCRdb to 2017 to 2019). In the study overall: An earlier analysis of about 530 of the donors reported roughly 300 Gb of sequence data and 90 million to 120 million unique TCR beta sequences obtained from 150 million to 200 million T cells. Among the roughly 430 genotyped donors, around 81% belonged to the genetic ancestry cluster associated with self-reported Caucasian donors. Four or five DR-DQ haplotypes were handled as single units for association and clustering, since linkage in the cohort was strong. All discovery cohort repertoires had been generated on a single sequencing platform. A later genetic analysis took genome-wide SNP genotypes for about three fifths of the roughly 670 donors and used that subset as a discovery cohort. The study aimed to test whether signatures of past pathogen exposure could be identified by cataloging public T cell receptors. About 300 gigabases of sequencing data and roughly 81 million unique TCR sequences made up an early release that covered over 550 HLA-typed donors. Typing coverage differed by locus: A, B, C, DRB1 and DQB1 were typed in about 620-630 donors, DQA1 in about 560, DPA1 in nearly 610, and DPB1 in 450 to 480. The T cell repertoires of under 700 subjects were profiled by immunosequencing and related to cytomegalovirus serostatus. Donor age, sex, ethnicity and CMV serostatus were collected together with the repertoire data. Class I and class II HLA loci were covered by the typing at four-digit resolution. Among over 350 genotyped donors of the cohort, an average of around 240,000 unique TCR beta nucleotide sequences were sequenced per donor, around 20% of them non-productive. To predict cytomegalovirus infection status, the study combined high-throughput TCR immunosequencing, statistical association of individual TCRs with disease status, and machine learning. A later analysis re-examined previously published TCR beta repertoires from hundreds of donors and added high-resolution HLA genotyping to investigate patterns of TCR occurrence. An earlier analysis of 500 to 750 of the donors applied high-throughput TCR beta sequencing to assess whether each TCR beta V gene segment acted as functional or pseudogenic. A separate validation cohort of roughly 110 different subjects was used in addition to the 666-subject first cohort. In the later analysis, no new phenotypic data were used to find candidate immune exposures; instead, reliance was placed on TCR beta sequences and their occurrence across donors.

This clone was counted once. It lacks a known antigen. No base quality values were provided; no much bigger clone lies one nucleotide off. In total, roughly 670 healthy bone marrow donors made up the cohort. Cohort members were all nominally healthy when sampled, although unrecorded immune exposures were likely present. The donor was CMV seronegative and was included in the group of over 300 seronegative cohort members. A peripheral blood sample was provided by each donor, and peripheral blood mononuclear cells were used for TCR beta sequencing. Genomic DNA extraction from the blood cell samples was performed with the Qiagen DNeasy Blood Extraction Kit. Taken from cysteine to phenylalanine, the CDR3 has 16 residues. The sequence is cut down to CDR3 DNA, 48 bases in frame from base 1. Germline trimming amounts to 0 bases on V and 3 bases on J, with 2 as the count of junction bases outside the gene matches. Reading the germline V gene gives CDR1 MDHEN and CDR2 SYDVKM.

Library preparation was by the immunoSEQ multiplex PCR assay. The multiplex PCR relied on a mix of 60 forward primers for TCR Vbeta segments and 13 reverse primers for TCR Jbeta segments. A multiplex PCR assay on genomic DNA amplified the CDR3 region of rearranged TCR beta genes. On the Illumina HiSeq System, the amplified TCR beta libraries were sequenced as 87-base-pair reads. From the authors' description of their analysis: A later analysis counted tens of millions of unique TCR beta chains across the 640 or so repertoires, and some 12 million of these chains were shared by at least two donors. A nearest-neighbor algorithm error-corrected the raw reads and collapsed the reads into unique sequences, merging closely related sequences to remove PCR and sequencing errors. Alignment of CDR3 sequences to IMGT reference sequences was used to assign V, D and J gene segments. For a sequence to be retained, at least a six-nucleotide match to both a V gene segment and a J gene segment was required. Rearrangements were classified as productive when the CDR3 lacked stop codons and remained in frame with V and J, and all other rearrangements were classified as non-productive. Following IMGT convention, CDR3 was defined as the stretch from the second conserved V-encoded cysteine to the conserved J-encoded phenylalanine. The earlier analysis of about 570 of the donors excluded any sequence lacking an unambiguous match to a single V gene segment. An earlier analysis of a few hundred of the donors called V segments functional above 56.7% productive rearrangements and segregating when the between-donor standard deviation exceeded 5%. To diagnose cytomegalovirus status from the catalog of TCR beta chain sequences, a statistical classification framework was built. A later analysis assigned V and J genes by comparing TCR nucleotide sequences with IMGT/GENE-DB human TR gene sequences. The TCRdist pipeline was used in a later analysis to assign CDR3 sequences and most-parsimonious VDJ recombination scenarios. A later analysis defined each TCR beta chain by its CDR3 amino acid sequence plus V-gene family, and excluded reads lacking a unique V-gene family. As a way to deal with suspected cross-contamination and a sequencing artifact, a later analysis dropped approximately 570 nucleotide sequences that were highly shared and had low generation probability. In a later analysis, a clonal expansion index was calculated for each public chain from normalized within-repertoire ranks of inferred template counts. In a later analysis, generation probabilities were computed using a VDJ recombination model fitted to out-of-frame rearrangements, and the results were checked against IGoR. A later analysis scored TCR-TCR, TCR-HLA and TCR-CMV co-occurrence with hypergeometric tests, applying a repertoire-size bias correction to TCR pairs. In a later analysis, false discovery rates were estimated by permuting HLA or CMV assignments 20 times. A later analysis grouped co-occurring TCRs with DBSCAN, adding TCRdist sequence similarity when clustering within HLA-allele-positive subsets. Co-occurrence clustering excluded repertoires with fewer than 30,000 or more than 120,000 public chains, plus five with anomalous nucleotide sharing. Entries here come from immuneACCESS through TCRdb and include only in-frame sequences with V and J called. Some clones fail to appear in such tables; in the studies checked, an unresolved V gene covers under half of the shortfall, and the cause of the remainder is unknown. That table is the source of V, J and clone size, and D and trimming were worked out from the DNA. A total of about 200,000 clones appear in this sample, over 60% of them only once. The ten most abundant clones make up around 1.9% of the sample.

Paper-wide results and their limitations: Compared with equally common non-associated chains, HLA-associated TCR beta chains in a later analysis were more clonally expanded and had lower generation probabilities. An earlier analysis of approximately 530 of the donors showed that most TCR beta V segments appeared in productive rearrangements either about 90% or about 30% of the time, which broadly matched IMGT annotations. Assigning TCR associations to individual alleles was difficult when HLA alleles, especially DR and DQ, strongly co-occurred. In a later analysis, TCR association rates were found to vary across HLA loci, with the most associated TCRs seen for DRB1 alleles and the fewest for HLA-C alleles. A further reported finding was that TCR beta sequences accurately predicted the HLA-A and HLA-B alleles for most subjects in the first cohort. The sequencing pipeline was judged likely to have produced a cluster of highly shared sequence variants as a technical artifact. Because counts were too low, some 17 rarely observed V segments, including chromosome 9 orphons, were left out of the earlier analysis of 587 of the donors. A later genetic analysis reported fewer N-insertions in productive TCRs among donors in an Asian-associated ancestry cluster than the roughly 700-donor mean. Most TCR sequences were observed very rarely across donors, whereas some public TCRs were present in many individuals. In vitro tests confirmed that three of the cytomegalovirus-associated TCR beta chains recognize cytomegalovirus antigens. The classifier was reported to diagnose cytomegalovirus status with high specificity and sensitivity in both the original and validation cohorts. The presence/absence analyses assumed that sequencing depth was roughly uniform across donors, and that assumption may not be true. In this cohort, only TCR beta chains were sequenced, and detectable features were limited by the absence of alpha or paired-chain data. Because HLA typing was unavailable for some donors at each locus, only the typed subset was used in association tests. In the study, around 150 TCR beta chains were listed as associated with cytomegalovirus. A later genetic analysis associated a missense DCLRE1C variant with V-gene and J-gene trimming of TCR beta chains, and an independent cohort replicated the association. According to the authors, the approach could potentially be generalized to other disease states and immunological phenotypes. For the cohort, immune exposure information was limited to CMV serostatus. Because the 87-base-pair reads could not distinguish some IMGT-functional V segments, including TRBV6-2 and TRBV6-3, those segments were excluded. In a later analysis, most CMV-associated TCR beta chains were found to appear HLA-restricted, with HLA associations seemingly driven largely by CMV exposure. In a later analysis, about 16,000 TCR beta sequences were associated with specific HLA alleles at a false discovery rate of 0.05. Correlated functional status among segregating V segments might reflect linkage disequilibrium, but an unknown experimental factor could not be ruled out. Several of the top co-occurrence clusters appeared to be linked to parvovirus B19, influenza, CMV and Epstein-Barr virus, according to a later analysis.

The V gene is TRBV28 and the J gene is TRBJ2-4; 10 bases in between match TRBD2. The sample was PBMCs. This sequence originates from a male donor in good health and CMV-seronegative. The CDR3 region has the sequence CASSLWSSGGKNIQYF. In nucleotides, the sequence is TGTGCCAGCAGTTTATGGTCTAGCGGGGGCAAAAACATTCAGTACTTC.